The sequence of this T cell receptor (beta chain) was determined in a study of CD8+ T cells in alopecia areata (dated by TCRdb to the late 2010s). About the full investigation: Treated patients were enrolled in an open-label pilot trial of oral tofacitinib, 5 to 10 mg twice daily, for moderate-to-severe alopecia areata. Tofacitinib was administered for 6 to 18 months, and 6 months of follow-up off drug were then conducted to assess delayed response and recurrence. The study used high-throughput TCRbeta sequencing to examine T cell clonal expansion in alopecia areata, in both the C3H/HeJ mouse model and human patients. On the human side, TCRbeta sequencing was run on scalp tissue and on sorted CD4+ and CD8+ peripheral blood T cells from healthy controls and from alopecia areata patients with either patchy or totalis/universalis disease. Biopsies were taken from tofacitinib-treated patients at baseline and again at 4 and 24 weeks into treatment, and several of those patients also had a later scalp biopsy. Scalp clonality was compared among normal scalp (n=4), patchy alopecia areata scalp (n=8), and alopecia totalis/universalis scalp (n=8). RNA was extracted with the PAXgene miRNA kit for fixed scalp, the miRNeasy kit for PBMCs, and the RNeasy kit for mouse skin. TCRbeta CDR3 regions were amplified by immunoSEQ multiplex PCR with 35 Vbeta forward and 13 Jbeta reverse primers. Overall study results and their limits: Shared TCR sequences between patients were less evident than in mice, which may be partly attributable to HLA diversity in the patient population. Scalp TCR repertoire analysis is complicated because resident alphabeta T cells in normal human skin are also sequenced, whereas mouse skin is dominated by gammadelta T cells. Lesional scalp, especially in alopecia totalis/universalis, showed higher clonality and more expanded CD8+ clones than normal scalp, suggesting antigenic drive.

The protocol used for the library was the immunoSEQ multiplex PCR assay. RNA was extracted from all samples and reverse transcribed into cDNA as template for TCR sequencing. SuperScript III was used for first-strand cDNA synthesis, primed with a 2:1 mix of oligo-dT and random hexamers. A synthetic immune receptor repertoire was used to measure amplification bias, and any remaining bias was corrected computationally. The original pipeline was this. Raw reads were preprocessed to remove errors, and CDR3 was defined according to IMGT conventions as the region from the conserved cysteine to phenylalanine. To get clonality, Shannon entropy was normalized by log2 of the number of productive unique TCRs and the result was subtracted from 1. CD4 or CD8 identity of scalp clones was inferred by cross-referencing scalp TCRbeta sequences with sorted blood CD4 and CD8 repertoires. TCRdb re-hosts the immuneACCESS table, in-frame sequences only. Its copies lack some clones; in the studies checked, an unresolved V gene accounts for under half of them, and the cause for the rest is not known. V and J calls and clone size come straight from that table; D and trimming were deduced from the DNA. Counted in this sample were roughly 120,000 clones; roughly two fifths of them appeared once. The top ten clones comprise roughly 3.2% of the sample.

From the cysteine up to the phenylalanine, the CDR3 has a length of 15 residues. Left in the record is the CDR3 DNA by itself, 45 bases read in frame from the first base. Trimming accounts for 7 bases at V and 2 bases at J, while the number of junction bases matched to no gene is 9. From a lookup of the germline V gene (reference sequence), CDR1 and CDR2 are SEHNR and FQNEAQ. Concerning this clone itself: Its target antigen remains unknown. No per-base quality is available; no much larger clone lies one base away.

Lesional scalp punch biopsies and peripheral blood were obtained from alopecia areata patients. PBMCs were separated by density centrifugation and stained for CD3, CD4 and CD8, after which CD4+ and CD8+ T cells were sorted on a FACSAria. The material sequenced was CD4+ T cells sorted from blood. The receptor's source is a human donor with alopecia areata. The V and J segments used are TRBV7-9 and TRBJ2-3; the junction holds 7 bases that match TRBD1. The CDR3 amino acid sequence is: CASTQGQLFTDTQYF. The DNA reads TGTGCCAGCACCCAGGGACAGCTCTTCACAGATACGCAGTATTTT.